This T cell receptor beta chain was observed in a study of response to subunit inactivated influenza vaccine. The study, taken as a whole, reports: The authors offered the suggestion that each seasonal influenza vaccination recruits few new T cells.

In TCRdb, the RT-PCR reads were re-called with MiXCR into one record per CDR3 protein. This table holds hundreds of thousands of distinct CDR3 sequences, 11% to 15% found once. Trimming cost V 4 bases and J 3 bases, with 13 bases left between them. The CDR3 length is 15 residues. Per germline, CDR1 SGHTA and CDR2 FQGNSA. This clonotype appeared many times. What it binds is unknown. This sequence originates from a man aged 50-60 years who received an inactivated influenza vaccine. The rearrangement links TRBV7-2 to TRBJ2-1, with D perhaps given as TRBD1 or TRBD2 (6 bases each). Sample: PBMCs from blood, taken 14 days before vaccination. CDR3: CASSWGRGNYNEQFF. The CDR3 DNA sequence: TGTGCCAGCAGCTGGGGGCGGGGAAACTACAATGAGCAGTTCTTC.